This record covers a single T cell receptor beta chain. Its antigen is still unknown. No base qualities exist here, and no much larger clone lies one base off it. TCR cDNA was synthesized by 5'RACE template switching, which introduced a universal primer site and unique molecular identifiers. Priming of cDNA synthesis was performed from both the TCR alpha and TCR beta constant segments. Libraries were amplified in two PCR steps, with sample barcodes and sequencing adapters added in the second step. Sequencing of libraries was done on Illumina HiSeq 2500 (2x100 bp) or NovaSeq (2x150 bp). The authors' pipeline ran thus. Reads were demultiplexed and collapsed into UMI consensus sequences with MIGEC, and V(D)J alignment was performed with MiXCR. Clonotypes responding to the vaccine were identified with edgeR on replicate PBMC samples, with the criteria of FDR below 0.01 and a log2 fold change above 5 up to day 15. CD4 or CD8 identity was assigned to each bulk clonotype according to whether the clonotype was present at higher abundance in the sequenced CD4 repertoire or the sequenced CD8 repertoire. TCRdb took the public reads, trimmed them with fastp at Q25, ran MiXCR for clone calling and kept in-frame beta chains. For every CDR3 protein sequence, its rows merge into one entry that carries the most common genes and DNA. For this entry, the V and J calls and clone size follow TCRdb and not the study's own pipeline. This sample holds 620,000 or so distinct CDR3 sequences; about 17% were observed only once. Approximately 15% of the sample is taken by the ten largest.

Explained via the paper, the treatment or condition label denotes: live attenuated yellow fever vaccine strain. At each blood-draw timepoint, two biological replicates of bulk PBMCs were obtained. PBMCs were isolated from peripheral blood using a standard Ficoll-Paque protocol. TriZol was used to extract RNA from bulk PBMCs, from CD4 and CD8 fractions, and from dextramer-positive and dextramer-negative fractions. The data were obtained in a study of T cells after yellow fever vaccination (dated by TCRdb to the late 2010s). Regarding the complete study: The SMART-Seq v4 Ultra Low Input RNA kit was used to prepare libraries from fractions with low cell numbers. Bulk TCR alpha and beta repertoires were sequenced longitudinally to track T-cell clones before and after primary and booster YFV17D yellow fever vaccination. The cohort comprised two healthy male donors, one aged 18 to 30 and one aged 30 to 40 years. Blood samples were taken at several timepoints before and after primary and secondary immunization, and bulk PBMC replicates and cell subsets were isolated.

The germline V gene encodes CDR1 SGDLS and CDR2 YYNGEE. The trim is 4 bases for V and 5 bases for J, with a gap of 15 bases between the germline ends. Including the terminal cysteine and phenylalanine, the CDR3 comprises 14 residues. Solely the CDR3 DNA is kept, with 42 bases framed from the first base. Overall study outcomes, separate from this receptor: Compared with the primary T-cell response, the secondary T-cell response was weaker but faster, peaking on day 5 rather than day 15. Because abundant contaminating clonotypes from the bulk population could be contained in FACS-sorted repertoires, computational filtering was required. Most clones expanded after primary vaccination were re-detected after the booster (96% of CD4 and 88% of CD8), suggesting broad memory maintenance. A small fraction of clonotypes showed up in both the CD4 and CD8 compartments, probably as a result of convergent recombination. Only a couple of donors were included in the study, so the extent to which the findings can be generalized is limited.

The input for sequencing was PBMCs, taken about 5 days after the first yellow fever vaccination. The origin of this receptor is a man younger than 35 who received the YFV17D yellow fever vaccine. The rearrangement joined TRBV9 to TRBJ2-5; the D gene cannot be resolved beyond TRBD1 or TRBD2, each matching 5 bases. The sequence in DNA is TGTGCCAGCAGCAGGGACGCTCTGCAGGAGACCCAGTACTTC. The resulting protein is CASSRDALQETQYF.